These T cell receptor beta chains were read from a single sample in a study of blood T cell repertoires in COVID-19. Some clones are missing from TCRdb's copy, which holds only in-frame ones; the method was immunoSEQ multiplex PCR. The table lists 350,000 to 400,000 clones, approximately 90% of them singletons. The sample taken for sequencing was PBMCs or T cells enriched from blood (not recorded which). The receptor set was obtained from a woman under 30 who had recovered from COVID-19. CDR3s include the opening cysteine and the closing phenylalanine or tryptophan. A D gene is named only where the DNA matches it firmly. Clone sizes are given selectively: once, few, many, or a class where the clone is expanded.

J,V,length,D,size,DNA,CDR3
TRBJ2-5,TRBV6-2/TRBV6-3,18,NA,NA,TGTGCCAGCAACCCCGGGTTGACCCGCCCCCCGTACCAAGAGACCCAGTACTTC,CASNPGLTRPPYQETQYF
TRBJ1-1,TRBV5-1,13,NA,NA,TGCGCCAGCAGCCTAGGAACAGGCGCTGAAGCTTTCTTT,CASSLGTGAEAFF
TRBJ2-1,TRBV19,15,TRBD1,NA,TGTGCCAGTAGTATAAGGACAGGGGTCCACAATGAGCAGTTCTTC,CASSIRTGVHNEQFF
TRBJ1-1,TRBV5-4,15,NA,NA,TGTGCCAGCAGCCTCGTCAGATCCATGAACACTGAAGCTTTCTTT,CASSLVRSMNTEAFF
TRBJ1-4,TRBV18,15,NA,NA,TGTGCCAGCTCACCCGCCCAGGGCGTTTTTTTGAAACTGTTTTTT,CASSPAQGVFLKLFF
TRBJ2-7,TRBV6-5,16,TRBD2,NA,TGTGCCAGCAGTTACGGTATAGCGGGGGGATCCTACGAGCAGTACTTC,CASSYGIAGGSYEQYF
TRBJ1-1,TRBV15,16,NA,NA,TGTGCCACCAGCGAGCAACCACTGGACAGCCCAACTGAAGCTTTCTTT,CATSEQPLDSPTEAFF
TRBJ2-7,TRBV6-5,13,TRBD1,NA,TGTGCCAGCACAGTAAAAGGGGGCGGGGAGCAGTACTTC,CASTVKGGGEQYF
TRBJ1-1,TRBV6-5,14,TRBD1,NA,TGTGCCACGGTACAGGGGGCAGAAAACACTGAAGCTTTCTTT,CATVQGAENTEAFF
TRBJ2-5,TRBV9,14,TRBD1,once,TGTGCCAGCAGCGTAGGGACAGGGTGGGAGACCCAGTACTTC,CASSVGTGWETQYF
TRBJ2-7,TRBV7-2,13,TRBD1,NA,TGTGCCAGCAGCGTGCTGACAGGGTTCGAGCAGTACTTC,CASSVLTGFEQYF
TRBJ2-1,TRBV7-8,15,TRBD2,once,TGTGCCAGCAGACCGGGAGCGGGGGCATACAATGAGCAGTTCTTC,CASRPGAGAYNEQFF
TRBJ1-2,TRBV27,14,NA,NA,TGTGCCAGCAGTTTAGGAGGGCTAAACTATGGCTACACCTTC,CASSLGGLNYGYTF
TRBJ1-1,TRBV7-3,14,NA,NA,TGTGCCAGCAGCCTATCAGGGGCTGACACTGAAGCTTTCTTT,CASSLSGADTEAFF
TRBJ2-7,TRBV27,14,NA,once,TGTGCCAGCAGTTCATCACAGGGTATCAACGAGCAGTACTTC,CASSSSQGINEQYF
TRBJ2-3,TRBV24-1,14,NA,NA,TGTGCCACCAGTGTGGCAGGGAACACAGATACGCAGTATTTT,CATSVAGNTDTQYF
TRBJ1-1,TRBV4-2,15,NA,NA,TGTGCCAGCAGCCAACCGGCGGGGGGCGACACTGAAGCTTTCTTT,CASSQPAGGDTEAFF
TRBJ2-2,TRBV3-1/TRBV3-2,16,NA,NA,TGTGCCAGCAGCCCGCTTGGGAGTAAAGCCGCCGGGGAGCTGTTTTTT,CASSPLGSKAAGELFF
TRBJ1-2,TRBV7-8,14,NA,NA,TGTGCCAGCACCCCCGAGGTGTCTAACTATGGCTACACCTTC,CASTPEVSNYGYTF
TRBJ1-1,TRBV19,17,NA,NA,TGTGCCAGTAGTATAGCGGGTTGGAGGCACCCGAACACTGAAGCTTTCTTT,CASSIAGWRHPNTEAFF
TRBJ1-1,TRBV6-5,16,NA,NA,TGTGCCAGCAGTTACGGGTCAGGTCGTAAAGGCACTGAAGCTTTCTTT,CASSYGSGRKGTEAFF
TRBJ2-3,TRBV7-2,14,NA,once,TGTGCCAGCAGCTTAGTTAGTAGTCCAGATACGCAGTATTTT,CASSLVSSPDTQYF
TRBJ2-5,TRBV5-1,17,TRBD2,NA,TGCGCCAGCAGACCCGCTCTAGCGGGGGACATCCAAGAGACCCAGTACTTC,CASRPALAGDIQETQYF
TRBJ1-1,TRBV2,14,NA,NA,TGTGCCAGCAGGGTTACAGTGTTTCGGACTGAAGCTTTCTTT,CASRVTVFRTEAFF
TRBJ2-5,TRBV3-1/TRBV3-2,14,TRBD2,NA,TGTGCCAGCGGAGCGGGGGGGCCTTTCGAGACCCAGTACTTC,CASGAGGPFETQYF
TRBJ2-3,TRBV5-4,16,TRBD2,NA,TGTGCCAGCAGCTTGGGGGCTAGCGGGGGGTCGGATACGCAGTATTTT,CASSLGASGGSDTQYF
TRBJ1-6,TRBV4-3,17,NA,NA,TGCGCCAGCAGCCAAGATCGAAAGCCCTCCTATAATTCACCCCTCCACTTT,CASSQDRKPSYNSPLHF
TRBJ1-4,TRBV9,15,TRBD1,NA,TGTGCCAGCAGCGCCCAGACAGGGGAGTTAGAAAAACTGTTTTTT,CASSAQTGELEKLFF
TRBJ1-1,TRBV14,21,NA,NA,TGTGCCAGCAGCCAAAGACTATCCCGAAGAGGGCATGGGAATTGGGACACTGAAGCTTTCTTT,CASSQRLSRRGHGNWDTEAFF
TRBJ2-7,TRBV5-1,14,TRBD1,NA,TGCGCCAGCAGCCTCGGGACAGACAGCTACGAGCAGTACTTC,CASSLGTDSYEQYF
TRBJ1-5,TRBV9,16,NA,NA,TGTGCCAGCAGCGGAGAAGCAGGGGACAGCAATCAGCCCCAGCATTTT,CASSGEAGDSNQPQHF
TRBJ2-2,TRBV5-1,18,NA,few,TGCGCCAGCAGCTTGGTTTTAACTTTAAGGCAGGAAGGCGGGGAGCTGTTTTTT,CASSLVLTLRQEGGELFF
TRBJ2-4,TRBV5-4,14,TRBD2,NA,TGTGCCAGCAGCTTAGGGACTAGCGGGGCCATTCAGTACTTC,CASSLGTSGAIQYF
TRBJ1-2,TRBV28,15,TRBD1,NA,TGTGCCAGCAGTCCACCAGGGGGAGCTAACTATGGCTACACCTTC,CASSPPGGANYGYTF
TRBJ2-6,TRBV9,19,TRBD1,once,TGTGCCAGCAGCCCGACGCCCCGGGACAGCTCGAGTGGGGCCAACGTCCTGACTTTC,CASSPTPRDSSSGANVLTF
TRBJ2-7,TRBV12-3/TRBV12-4,12,NA,NA,TGTGCCAGCAGTTTCCAGGGGTACGAGCAGTACTTC,CASSFQGYEQYF
TRBJ1-5,TRBV2,14,TRBD1,once,TGTGCCAGCAAAACAGGACAGGAGTTTCAGCCCCAGCATTTT,CASKTGQEFQPQHF
TRBJ2-3,TRBV30,14,TRBD2,NA,TGTGCCTGGAGTAACGTGGCGGGGGGTGGTACGCAGTATTTT,CAWSNVAGGGTQYF
TRBJ1-1,TRBV6-1,12,NA,NA,TGTGCCAGCACGTTCAGGGCCACTGAAGCTTTCTTT,CASTFRATEAFF
TRBJ1-2,TRBV7-2,15,NA,few,TGTGCCAGCAGCTTAGCGCGCAGGTCCACCTATGGCTACACCTTC,CASSLARRSTYGYTF
TRBJ2-2,TRBV11-2,15,TRBD1,few,TGTGCCAGCAGCCGGCGGACAGGGAACACCGGGGAGCTGTTTTTT,CASSRRTGNTGELFF
TRBJ1-4,TRBV4-3,16,TRBD1,NA,TGCGCCAGCAGCCTGGCCCCAGGGGGCGGGGATGAAAAACTGTTTTTT,CASSLAPGGGDEKLFF
TRBJ1-2,TRBV2,14,NA,NA,TGTGCCAGCAGGGAGTATGGGGGGGTCAGTGGCTACACCTTC,CASREYGGVSGYTF
TRBJ1-1,TRBV11-1,15,NA,NA,TGTGCCAGCAGCTTAGTGGGGGCCCAGAACACTGAAGCTTTCTTT,CASSLVGAQNTEAFF
TRBJ1-2,TRBV6-6,14,NA,NA,TGTGCCAGCAGTACCCATTTTCAGGGAAATGGCTACACCTTC,CASSTHFQGNGYTF